This T cell receptor beta chain was found in a study of blood T cell repertoires in COVID-19. The CDR3 contains 13 residues. Looked up from germline, CDR1 is SEHNR and CDR2 is FQNEAQ (reference sequence). Trimming stripped 1 base from V and 4 bases from J, with 7 bases between. Authors' processing steps: How many nucleated cells were present was estimated from reference gene primer amplification. Measured with immunoSEQ multiplex PCR; TCRdb has only the in-frame clones, and not every one. For V, J and clone size, that table is used; D and trimming come from the DNA. The data show roughly 250,000 clones, with 80% to 90% seen just once and more than 4% held by the top ten.

This TCR was recovered from a woman aged 25-40 years who had recovered from COVID-19. The chain carries TRBV7-9 and TRBJ2-5; D ambiguous. The sample consisted of PBMCs or T cells enriched from blood (not recorded which). CDR3 protein: CASSLGVVETQYF. In nucleotides, the CDR3 is TGTGCCAGCAGCTTAGGCGTTGTAGAGACCCAGTACTTC.